This T cell receptor beta chain was sequenced during a study of shared clonotypes between healthy human individuals. Looking at the study overall: A couple of women and a few men aged 18 to 49 made up the donors. Per donor, three plates held CD4 naive cells, three held CD4 memory, two held CD8 naive and one held CD8 memory. Regarding the study as a whole: Although depth was large, rarefaction showed that sequencing of the sorted subsets was incomplete. Deeper or shallower sequencing was expected to change how clonotypes are shared among donors.

Comments on this clone: What it recognizes is unknown. A far larger clone is one base from this, pointing to a likely read error. The identical CDR3 is also encoded by other nucleotide sequences in the sample.

Germline V lookup: CDR1 SEHNR, CDR2 FQNEAQ (reference sequence). The V end was cut by 5 bases, the J end by 2 bases, with 3 bases between. This CDR3 comprises 11 residues. Clones were read by immunoSEQ multiplex PCR, and TCRdb kept only the in-frame ones, dropping some. The repertoire includes over 850,000 clones, approximately 80% of them detected once, and roughly 0.61% sits in the top ten. The chain carries TRBV7-9 and TRBJ2-5; D unresolved. Material: memory CD4+ T cells from PBMCs. Subset given: CD45RA-negative fraction. This sequence originates from a young man in good health. Some clones in this sample may be carry-over from other donors' samples. The CDR3 DNA reads as TGTGCCAGCAGCGTTCAAGAGACCCAGTACTTC. This translates into CASSVQETQYF.